This TCR beta chain was found in a study of shared clonotypes between healthy human individuals. The length of the CDR3 is 14 residues. V dropped 3 bases and J dropped 7; count of bases not matched to a gene: 5. CDR1 SGHNT and CDR2 YYREEE come from the germline V gene (reference sequence). Deep-level assay runs were performed. Method: immunoSEQ multiplex PCR; TCRdb's copy keeps in-frame clones and lacks some. The profile shows about 2.4 million clones, 80% to 95% of them singletons. As to this clone: Its target is not known.

Findings of the study overall: Shared clonotypes across all four donors exceeded non-shared ones in generation probability. Of the naive CD4 clonotypes, around 5.2% were shared across a few donors.

Subsets obtained from CD4+ cells comprised CD45RA+ naive and CD45RA-negative memory cells. The receptor comes from a man in his late teens or twenties in good health. Some clones in this sample may be carry-over from other donors' samples. The specimen sequenced was naive CD4+ T cells from PBMCs. This sample's subset: CD45RA+ positively selected. This chain links TRBV5-4 with TRBJ1-2; 11 bases are shared with TRBD1. The CDR3 coding sequence is TGTGCCAGCAGCTCCGCCGGGACAGGGGGTGGCTACACCTTC. It is translated as CASSSAGTGGGYTF. Complete variable domain (other parts from reference TRBV5-4 and TRBJ1-2): ETGVTQSPTHLIKTRGQQVTLRCSSQSGHNTVSWYQQALGQGPQFIFQYYREEENGRGNFPPRFSGLQFPNYSSELNVNALELDDSALYLCASSSAGTGGGYTFGSGTRLTVV.